A single T cell receptor (beta chain) is shown here with its context. Its cognate antigen is unknown. Trimming took off 0 bases at V and 4 bases at J, with 8 bases between the two ends. Germline CDR1 is SGDLS and CDR2 is YYNGEE. The CDR3 loop spans 14 amino acids. These data originate in a study of cytomegalovirus exposure and HLA in healthy donors. General study findings and limits: TCR beta V- and J-gene trimming, according to a later analysis, was linked to a missense DCLRE1C variant. Several of the most significant clusters were apparently associated with common viral pathogens in a later analysis. Reportedly, a later analysis found an Asian-associated ancestry cluster had fewer N-insertions than the approximately 700-donor mean. The records held CMV serostatus as the only immune exposure information.

Vbeta (60) and Jbeta (13) primers were used in the PCR. The repertoire was sequenced with immunoSEQ multiplex PCR; TCRdb's copy has only in-frame clones and lacks some. Found here are about 120,000 clones; the top ten clones hold roughly 3.5%. The receptor was isolated from a man aged 18 to 30 in good health and CMV-seronegative. The rearrangement joins TRBV9 to TRBJ1-3; possibly TRBD1 for D (6 bases). Sequencing input: PBMCs. The CDR3 DNA is TGTGCCAGCAGCGTAGGAACAGGGGGAAACACCATATATTTT. As protein: CASSVGTGGNTIYF.